The rows below give T cell receptor beta chains drawn from one sample of a study of blood T cell repertoires in COVID-19. Clones were sequenced by immunoSEQ multiplex PCR, and TCRdb holds only the in-frame ones, with some missing. The data hold approximately 100,000 clones, with roughly 86% observed a single time. Sequenced input: peripheral blood. The receptor source for this set is a human donor in a cohort sampled during active COVID-19. CDR3s include the opening cysteine and the closing phenylalanine or tryptophan. The order of the fields is clone size, V gene, D gene, J gene, CDR3 DNA, CDR3 protein. D genes are given only for firm matches. Clone size is shown for a subset of rows, as once, few, many or a class of expanded clone.

>.|TRBV11-2|.|TRBJ1-4
TGTGCCAGCAGCTTTTCGGACAGTAATGAAAAACTGTTTTTT
CASSFSDSNEKLFF
>.|TRBV5-1|.|TRBJ1-3
TGCGCCAGCAGCTTGGGGGCAGGTTCTGGAAACACCATATATTTT
CASSLGAGSGNTIYF
>.|TRBV29-1|TRBD2|TRBJ2-1
TGCAGCGTTGAACTAGCGGGGCTCTCGAAAATCGATGAGCAGTTCTTC
CSVELAGLSKIDEQFF
>.|TRBV3-1/TRBV3-2|.|TRBJ2-1
TGTGCCAGCAGCTACCAGGGCTCCTACAATGAGCAGTTCTTC
CASSYQGSYNEQFF
>.|TRBV2|.|TRBJ2-5
TGTGCCAGCAGGGGGAGGAGGGACTGGTACCAAGAGACCCAGTACTTC
CASRGRRDWYQETQYF
>.|TRBV5-1|TRBD2|TRBJ2-7
TGCGCCAGCAGCTTGGATGGGCGGGAGGGCGGCGAGCAGTACTTC
CASSLDGREGGEQYF
>.|TRBV6-6|.|TRBJ2-7
TGTGCCAGCAGCCCAGGGACTTGGTCCTACGAGCAGTACTTC
CASSPGTWSYEQYF
>.|TRBV4-1|.|TRBJ2-5
TGCGCCAGCAGCCAAGGGCTCACAACAGAGACCCAGTACTTC
CASSQGLTTETQYF
>.|TRBV7-9|TRBD2|TRBJ2-3
TGTGCCAGCAGCACTAGCGGGGATTTCACAGATACGCAGTATTTT
CASSTSGDFTDTQYF
>few|TRBV5-4|TRBD1|TRBJ2-1
TGTGCCAGCAGCTCCGTACCGGGACAGGGTGCGAATGAGCAGTTCTTC
CASSSVPGQGANEQFF
>.|TRBV18|TRBD2|TRBJ2-1
TGTGCCAGCTCACTAGGACTAGCGCTTTACAATGAGCAGTTCTTC
CASSLGLALYNEQFF
>.|TRBV19|TRBD2|TRBJ2-7
TGTGCCAGTGGGACTAGCGGACTCTCCTACGAGCAGTACTTC
CASGTSGLSYEQYF
>.|TRBV7-3|TRBD1|TRBJ2-3
TGTGCCAGCAGCCCCGGGACAGGGTCGGCTACGCAGTATTTT
CASSPGTGSATQYF
>.|TRBV5-8|TRBD1|TRBJ2-2
TGTGCCAGCAGCTTGACAAACAGGGGTTTGAACACCGGGGAGCTGTTTTTT
CASSLTNRGLNTGELFF
>.|TRBV7-2|TRBD2|TRBJ2-1
TGTGCCAGCAGCTTAGGGCCCAGCGGGAGTACTAATGAGCAGTTCTTC
CASSLGPSGSTNEQFF
>.|TRBV27|.|TRBJ2-4
TGTGCCAGCAGTTTATACGCAGGGTTCGCCAAAAACATTCAGTACTTC
CASSLYAGFAKNIQYF
>.|TRBV3-1/TRBV3-2|.|TRBJ1-2
TGTGCCAGCAGCCAGGATCCCTACCGCGGCTTCAACTATGGCTACACCTTC
CASSQDPYRGFNYGYTF
>.|TRBV27|.|TRBJ1-4
TGTGCCAGCAGCCCGGGAAGGGCTAATGAAAAACTGTTTTTT
CASSPGRANEKLFF
>.|TRBV30|.|TRBJ1-1
TGTGCCTGGGGTCGCACTGAAGCTTTCTTT
CAWGRTEAFF
>.|TRBV5-4|.|TRBJ2-1
TGTGCCAGCAGCTTGGCCGCACCTAGCTCCTACAATGAGCAGTTCTTC
CASSLAAPSSYNEQFF
>.|TRBV5-8|TRBD1|TRBJ1-2
TGTGCCAGCAGCTTTCGCCGCTTGACAGGGTTAGGATTCCTATTCGGCTACACCTTC
CASSFRRLTGLGFLFGYTF
>.|TRBV5-4|.|TRBJ2-7
TGTGCCAGCAGCTTGATGGGGGGAACGGCCTACGAGCAGTACTTC
CASSLMGGTAYEQYF
>.|TRBV24-1|.|TRBJ1-1
TGTGCCACATATGCTGAAGCTTTCTTT
CATYAEAFF
>.|TRBV7-2|.|TRBJ2-3
TGTGCCAGCAGCTTACAGGGCCCAGGTACAGATACGCAGTATTTT
CASSLQGPGTDTQYF
>.|TRBV12-3/TRBV12-4|.|TRBJ2-7
TGTGCCAGCACCGATGGGAGCTCCTACGAGCAGTACTTC
CASTDGSSYEQYF
>.|TRBV21-1|.|TRBJ2-7
TGTGCCAGCAGCAAAGATACCTACGAGCAGTACTTC
CASSKDTYEQYF
>.|TRBV6-2/TRBV6-3|TRBD1|TRBJ2-7
TGTGCCAGCAGTCGCGGACAGGGGGGACTGTACTTC
CASSRGQGGLYF
>.|TRBV9|.|TRBJ2-2
TGTGCCAGCAGCGTAGGAGGTTTTAGGTCAGCCGGGGAGCTGTTTTTT
CASSVGGFRSAGELFF
>.|TRBV5-4|TRBD2|TRBJ2-2
TGTGCCAGCAGCTTGGCGGGAGGGAGCGGCACCGGGGAGCTGTTTTTT
CASSLAGGSGTGELFF
>.|TRBV10-2|.|TRBJ2-7
TGCGCCAGCAGTACAGGGTCTACCGGCTCCTACGAGCAGTACTTC
CASSTGSTGSYEQYF
>few|TRBV27|TRBD1|TRBJ2-2
TGTGCCAGCAGTTCTGGGACAGCGAACACCGGGGAGCTGTTTTTT
CASSSGTANTGELFF
>.|TRBV6-2/TRBV6-3|.|TRBJ1-1
TGTGCCAGCAGTTACTCCCCCGGGGGGGGAAACACTGAAGCTTTCTTT
CASSYSPGGGNTEAFF
>few|TRBV4-2|.|TRBJ1-5
TGTGCCAGCAGCCAAGAAGCAGGGGCGCGGCAGCCCCAGCATTTT
CASSQEAGARQPQHF
>.|TRBV2|.|TRBJ1-2
TGTGCCAGCAGTGAAAGGACAGATTCAAATGGCTACACCTTC
CASSERTDSNGYTF
>.|TRBV29-1|TRBD1|TRBJ1-4
TGTTCCGGGACAGTTAATGAAAAACTGTTTTTT
CSGTVNEKLFF
>.|TRBV28|TRBD1|TRBJ1-6
TGTGCCAGCAGGACAGGGGGCAAGTCTTATAATTCACCCCTCCACTTT
CASRTGGKSYNSPLHF
>.|TRBV29-1|.|TRBJ2-2
TGCAGCGCGCGCGTGGGGGGGAACACCGGGGAGCTGTTTTTT
CSARVGGNTGELFF
>.|TRBV7-2|.|TRBJ2-2
TGTGCCAGCAGCTTCGCGGGGACCGGGGAGCTGTTTTTT
CASSFAGTGELFF
>.|TRBV25-1|.|TRBJ1-6
TGTGCCAGCAGTGACAGCTCCTATAATTCACCCCTCCACTTT
CASSDSSYNSPLHF
>.|TRBV2|.|TRBJ1-3
TGTGCCAGCAGTGTGTCAGGGATCGGAAACACCATATATTTT
CASSVSGIGNTIYF
>.|TRBV7-9|.|TRBJ2-3
TGTGCCAGCAGCCCTAGATGGGCAGATACGCAGTATTTT
CASSPRWADTQYF
>.|TRBV29-1|.|TRBJ2-5
TGCAGCGTTGAAAGGTCAGGCGAAGAGACCCAGTACTTC
CSVERSGEETQYF
>once|TRBV27|TRBD1|TRBJ2-3
TGTGCCAGCAGCTGGGGACAGGGCGGCACAGATACGCAGTATTTT
CASSWGQGGTDTQYF
>once|TRBV19|.|TRBJ2-2
TGTGCCAGTAGACGAGGACAGACGAACACCGGGGAGCTGTTTTTT
CASRRGQTNTGELFF
>.|TRBV28|.|TRBJ1-2
TGTGCCAGCAGTTCCAGGACAGATGGCTACACCTTC
CASSSRTDGYTF
>.|TRBV6-5|TRBD1|TRBJ2-7
TGTGCCAGCAGTACAGGGGGCAGCGAGCAGTACTTC
CASSTGGSEQYF